This T cell receptor (beta chain) was retrieved from a study of T cells expressing NK-cell markers. For the study at large: Just one sequenced donor of eight was HCMV-seronegative, while seven were seropositive. Findings of the study overall: What remained unclear was the HCMV specificity of expanded NKG2C+ T cell clones. Of CD8+ T cells, 1.0-7.0% belonged to dominant NKG2C+ clonotypes in five or six donors.

TCRdb reprocessed the 5' RACE reads, with one entry per CDR3 protein and no DNA. This sample's table reports a few hundred thousand distinct CDR3 sequences. This CDR3 has 14 residues. Germline assignment: CDR1 SGHVS and CDR2 FQNEAQ. Of note for this clonotype: Its specificity is not known.

Source material: blood T cells: a sorted CD56 or NKG2C T cell subset, CD4+ or CD8+ T cells, or bulk PBMC T cells (not recorded which). This TCR came from a man aged 18-75 years in good health. This chain connects TRBV7-8 to TRBJ2-1. The CDR3 reads CASSRNFVYNEQFF. The full variable domain, in which reference TRBV7-8 and TRBJ2-1 provide the parts outside the CDR3, is GAGVSQSPRYKVAKRGQDVALRCDPISGHVSLFWYQQALGQGPEFLTYFQNEAQLDKSGLPSDRFFAERPEGSVSTLKIQRTQQEDSAVYLCASSRNFVYNEQFFGPGTRLTVL.